The 26 T cell receptor beta chains reported below all come from one sample, sequenced in a study of cytotoxic CD8 clonotypes in ibrutinib-treated CLL. Sequencing used immunoSEQ multiplex PCR; TCRdb keeps in-frame clones, though not all of them. The sample lists about 160,000 clones, roughly 86% seen once, with around 2.1% in the top ten. The sample in question was PBMCs, obtained after 12 months of ibrutinib treatment. Receptor source: a human donor with chronic lymphocytic leukemia.

This chain links TRBV18 with TRBJ2-2; D not resolved. Germline values: CDR1 KGHSH, CDR2 LQKENI. This CDR3 comprises 13 residues. V was shortened by 1 base and J by 6 bases, with 6 bases between the two germline ends. The DNA for the CDR3 is TGTGCCAGCTCACCACAGGGTCCCGGGGAGCTGTTTTTT. This sequence encodes CASSPQGPGELFF.

The rearrangement joins TRBV4-3 to TRBJ2-7; 8 bases agree with TRBD2. V dropped 2 bases and J dropped 1; count of bases not matched to a gene: 4. This CDR3 has 15 amino acids. Germline-derived CDR1 and CDR2 are LGHNA and YSLEER. This CDR3 is CASSQLRGASYEQYF. The CDR3 DNA is TGCGCCAGCAGCCAATTGCGGGGGGCATCCTACGAGCAGTACTTC.

The genes are TRBV7-9 and TRBJ1-2; unclear D gene. The CDR3 has 13 residues. Germline V CDR1 and CDR2: SEHNR, FQNEAQ (reference sequence). With 7 bases removed from V and 10 bases from J, the gap between germline ends came to 19 bases. CDR3 DNA sequence: TGTGCCAGCACCCCGACCGCCGTTGTGCTCTACACCTTC. It yields the protein CASTPTAVVLYTF.

This chain links TRBV28 with TRBJ1-1; 8 positions agree with TRBD1. Germline CDR1 MDHEN, CDR2 SYDVKM. CDR3 size: 15 residues. V lost 0 bases, J lost 0 bases, and 0 bases stayed unmatched. CDR3 sequence reads: CASSLWDRVNTEAFF. The DNA for the CDR3 is TGTGCCAGCAGTTTATGGGACAGGGTGAACACTGAAGCTTTCTTT.

The chain is built from TRBV5-1 and TRBJ1-2; 8 nucleotides match TRBD1. Germline CDR1 is SGHRS and CDR2 is YFSETQ. Trimming removed 4 bases from V and 2 bases from J; junction bases left unmatched: 13. CDR3 length: 17 amino acids. CDR3 residues: CASSGGQGASLNYGYTF. CDR3 DNA sequence: TGCGCCAGCAGCGGTGGGCAGGGGGCTTCACTGAACTATGGCTACACCTTC.

The chain is built from TRBV5-1 and TRBJ2-3; D is ambiguous. Germline V gene sequence: CDR1 SGHRS, CDR2 YFSETQ. The CDR3 has 15 residues. Trimming removed 1 base at V and 0 bases at J, with 9 bases between. The CDR3 loop reads CASSLWGASTDTQYF. As DNA, the CDR3 is TGCGCCAGCAGCTTGTGGGGTGCTAGCACAGATACGCAGTATTTT.

V is TRBV6-6 and J is TRBJ2-3, with 13 bases that match TRBD2. The junction had 0 bases not matched to a gene; V was cut back by 6 bases and J by 6 bases. Germline CDR1 reads MNHNY; CDR2 reads SVGAGI (reference sequence). The CDR3 covers 13 residues. The CDR3 coding sequence is TGTGCCAGCAGGGGACTAGCGGGGGATACGCAGTATTTT. This gives the protein CASRGLAGDTQYF.

This clone was detected a few times. This sequence joins TRBV7-3 and TRBJ1-6; no firm D call. The CDR3 is 13 amino acids. CDR1 SGHTA and CDR2 FQGTGA come from the germline V gene. V lost 5 bases to trimming and J lost 5 bases, with 7 bases between them. DNA for the CDR3: TGTGCCAGCAGCATGAGGAATAATTCACCCCTCCACTTT. Translating gives CASSMRNNSPLHF.

Concerning this clone: Distinct nucleotide sequences in the sample also encode this CDR3. The CDR3 sequence: CASSLAGDGYTF. As DNA, the CDR3 is TGTGCCAGCAGTTTAGCTGGGGACGGCTACACCTTC. The chain employs TRBV28 and TRBJ1-2, with D tentatively TRBD1 (5 bases). With 2 bases removed from V and 8 bases from J, the gap between germline ends came to 9 bases. Germline assignment: CDR1 MDHEN and CDR2 SYDVKM. CDR3 size: 12 residues.

The chain uses TRBV6-5 and TRBJ1-5; TRBD1 is a possible D gene (6 bases). Germline V gives CDR1 MNHEY, CDR2 SVGAGI. Trimming removed 6 bases at V and 6 bases at J, with 15 bases between. CDR3 length equals 14 residues. The CDR3 loop reads CASSVEGGAQPQHF. The CDR3, as DNA: TGTGCCAGCAGCGTTGAGGGGGGGGCTCAGCCCCAGCATTTT.

J is TRBJ2-5 and V is TRBV13; no definite D call. Per the germline V gene, CDR1 is PRHDT and CDR2 is FYEKMQ (reference sequence). V dropped 0 bases and J dropped 2 bases, with 4 bases sitting between them. This CDR3 has 13 residues. The CDR3 DNA sequence: TGTGCCAGCAGCTTAGGAAGACAAGAGACCCAGTACTTC. Translating gives CASSLGRQETQYF.

Only one count was recorded for this clone. The DNA for the CDR3 is TGCGCCAGCAGCCAAGATCAATTAGCGGGGGGGCTGAACACCGGGGAGCTGTTTTTT. This gives the protein CASSQDQLAGGLNTGELFF. This sequence joins TRBV4-3 and TRBJ2-2, with 11 bases identical to TRBD2. J gave up 1 base and V 0 bases, and 7 bases lay outside the gene matches. Germline V lookup: CDR1 LGHNA, CDR2 YSLEER. The CDR3 is 19 residues long.

The chain couples TRBV5-1 to TRBJ2-1; 12 bases fit TRBD2. Germline loops: CDR1 SGHRS, CDR2 YFSETQ. The CDR3 is 17 residues long. The trim removed 4 bases at V and 4 bases at J, leaving 9 bases unmatched. DNA of the CDR3: TGCGCCAGCAGCCTTTCTCCGGGACTAGCGGGTTACAATGAGCAGTTCTTC. Its protein product is CASSLSPGLAGYNEQFF.

The V gene is TRBV7-3, the J gene TRBJ1-2; tentative D call: TRBD1 (5 bases). Deletions cut 2 bases from V and 8 bases from J, with 30 bases between. The V gene's germline CDR1 is SGHTA and CDR2 FQGTGA. The CDR3 consists of 19 residues. CDR3 DNA: TGTGCCAGCAGCTTATCCCCCAAGGCAGGGAAGCCTAGCGGGGACGGCTACACCTTC. This encodes CASSLSPKAGKPSGDGYTF.

J is TRBJ2-3 and V is TRBV19; TRBD1 aligns across 10 bases. This CDR3 is built from 14 residues. The V gene end was trimmed by 8 bases and the J gene end by 11 bases; junction bases not matched to a gene: 13. Germline V lookup: CDR1 LNHDA, CDR2 SQIVND (reference sequence). CDR3 sequence: CASAWDRGSGGQYF. In nucleotides, the CDR3 is TGTGCCAGTGCATGGGACAGGGGCAGCGGGGGGCAGTATTTT.

The chain employs TRBV5-3 and TRBJ2-2; 8 bases match TRBD2. TRBV5-3 is assigned to the ORF class and has an uncertain function. The CDR3 has 16 residues. Trimming took 2 bases from V and 4 from J; bases not matched to a gene: 7. CDR3 sequence reads: CARSFCGRSGTGELFF. In DNA form, the CDR3 reads TGTGCCAGAAGCTTCTGCGGGAGGTCGGGCACCGGGGAGCTGTTTTTT.

Comments on this clone: Other DNA variants within this sample encode the same CDR3. The chain joins TRBV28 to TRBJ1-3; 7 nucleotides align to TRBD1. Germline V lookup: CDR1 MDHEN, CDR2 SYDVKM. This CDR3 has 12 amino acids. V dropped 9 bases and J dropped 5; count of bases not matched to a gene: 4. The CDR3 protein is CASRQGRNTIYF. In DNA, the CDR3 is TGTGCCAGTAGACAGGGAAGAAACACCATATATTTT.

The CDR3 here is CASSFQTNRRGILAFF. CDR3 bases: TGTGCCAGCAGTTTCCAAACAAACCGCAGGGGGATCTTGGCTTTCTTT. The chain carries TRBV28 and TRBJ1-1; 7 bases are a match to TRBD1. Trimming cost V 3 bases and J 11 bases; bases outside gene matches: 18. Per germline, CDR1 MDHEN and CDR2 SYDVKM. CDR3 length: 16 amino acids.

The J gene is TRBJ1-3, the V gene TRBV5-1, with 7 bases lining up with TRBD1. The CDR3 spans 15 residues. The germline V gene encodes CDR1 SGHRS and CDR2 YFSETQ. The ends lost 5 bases at V and 2 bases at J; junction bases unmatched: 7. The CDR3 sequence: CASSLTGDPGNTIYF. For the CDR3, the DNA is TGCGCCAGCAGTTTAACAGGGGATCCTGGAAACACCATATATTTT.

The chain uses TRBV6-5 and TRBJ1-5; D is ambiguous. V shed 8 bases and J shed 4 bases, with 12 bases lying between them. The CDR3 has 13 residues. In germline, CDR1 is MNHEY, CDR2 SVGAGI. The CDR3 protein is CASRSNGNQPQHF. The CDR3 nucleotides read TGTGCCAGCCGTTCAAATGGGAATCAGCCCCAGCATTTT.

The chain couples TRBV5-4 to TRBJ1-5; D may be TRBD1 (6 bases). V lost 2 bases and J lost 4, with 13 bases in between. Germline lookup yields CDR1 SGHNT and CDR2 YYREEE (reference sequence). This CDR3 region has 15 residues. In DNA form, the CDR3 reads TGTGCCAGCAGCTTTTGGGGGGGCACGAATCAGCCCCAGCATTTT. This encodes CASSFWGGTNQPQHF. Based on the CDR3 plus reference TRBV5-4 and TRBJ1-5, the full variable domain is ETGVTQSPTHLIKTRGQQVTLRCSSQSGHNTVSWYQQALGQGPQFIFQYYREEENGRGNFPPRFSGLQFPNYSSELNVNALELDDSALYLCASSFWGGTNQPQHFGDGTRLSIL.

This chain links TRBV4-3 with TRBJ2-3, with no clear D. CDR3 length equals 17 residues. CDR1 is LGHNA and CDR2 is YSLEER in the germline V gene. V was cut by 0 bases and J by 1 base, with 14 bases left in between. The CDR3: CASSQEASGRRTDTQYF. In DNA form, the CDR3 reads TGCGCCAGCAGCCAAGAAGCCTCCGGAAGACGCACAGATACGCAGTATTTT.

The CDR3 spells CASSSSRQPNTEAFF. CDR3 in DNA: TGTGCCAGCAGCTCATCTCGACAGCCGAACACTGAAGCTTTCTTT. V and J are TRBV5-8 and TRBJ1-1; possibly TRBD1 for D (5 bases). The CDR3 is made up of 15 amino acids. Trimming stripped 3 bases from V and 1 base from J, with 13 bases between. The germline V gene encodes CDR1 SGHTS and CDR2 YDEGEE.

This clone has just a few counts. The rearrangement joins TRBV7-2 to TRBJ1-6; 8 nucleotides agree with TRBD1. Germline-derived CDR1 and CDR2 are SGHTA and FQGNSA. CDR3 length equals 14 residues. The V gene end was trimmed by 5 bases and the J gene end by 9 bases; junction bases not matched to a gene: 6. The CDR3 coding sequence is TGTGCCAGCAGCCAGGACAGGGACCTTTCACCCCTCCACTTT. Translating it yields CASSQDRDLSPLHF.

The chain links TRBV5-1 to TRBJ2-1, with 8 bases aligning to TRBD2. The junction had 7 bases not matched to a gene; V was cut back by 6 bases and J by 5 bases. The CDR3 sequence is 14 residues long. CDR1 is SGHRS, CDR2 YFSETQ, per germline. CDR3 amino acids: CASTPGGPDNEQFF. The CDR3 DNA is TGCGCCAGCACCCCGGGAGGGCCCGACAATGAGCAGTTCTTC.

The rearrangement links TRBV2 to TRBJ2-1; 9 bases line up with TRBD2. Germline V gene data show CDR1 as SNHLY and CDR2 as FYNNEI. The ends lost 0 bases at V and 9 bases at J; junction bases unmatched: 12. CDR3 length: 17 amino acids. CDR3 protein: CASSEAGGAGGRVEQFF. As DNA, the CDR3 is TGTGCCAGCAGTGAAGCGGGAGGAGCGGGGGGCAGGGTTGAGCAGTTCTTC.